The 13 T cell receptor beta chains below were found in one sample sequenced in a study of blood T cell repertoires in COVID-19. The assay was immunoSEQ multiplex PCR, and TCRdb's table has in-frame clones only and misses some. Among roughly 100,000 clones listed, roughly 87% were seen once. Sequencing was performed on peripheral blood. The receptors shown here come from a woman in her fifties or sixties with COVID-19, enrolled during active disease.

The rearrangement uses TRBV27 and TRBJ1-3, with 7 bases fitting TRBD1. Germline V gene data show CDR1 as MNHEY and CDR2 as SMNVEV (reference sequence). V trimming: 6 bases; J trimming: 4 bases; junction bases outside the gene matches: 6. The CDR3 runs to 14 residues. CDR3 DNA: TGTGCCAGCAGAAGTACAGGGGCCGGAAACACCATATATTTT. It translates to CASRSTGAGNTIYF.

The V gene is TRBV4-2, the J gene TRBJ2-5; 13 nucleotides line up with TRBD2. Germline V CDR1 and CDR2: LGHNA, YNFKEQ. CDR3 length equals 16 residues. With 1 base clipped from V and 1 base from J, the junction kept 0 bases outside the gene matches. This CDR3 reads CASSQGTSGGQETQYF. The CDR3 bases are TGTGCCAGCAGCCAAGGGACTAGCGGGGGCCAAGAGACCCAGTACTTC.

V is TRBV15 and J is TRBJ2-6; tentatively, D is TRBD1 (6 bases). The CDR3 spans 19 residues. The ends were cut back, 0 bases at V and 0 bases at J, with 15 bases in the middle. CDR1 and CDR2 from the germline V gene are LNHNV and YYDKDF (reference sequence). CDR3: CATSRDLGQPSSGANVLTF. The CDR3 DNA follows: TGTGCCACCAGCAGAGATCTGGGACAACCCTCCTCTGGGGCCAACGTCCTGACTTTC.

The chain has TRBV25-1 and TRBJ2-3; tentative D call: TRBD2 (5 bases). In germline, CDR1 is MGHDK, CDR2 SYGVNS. Trimming removed 3 bases at V and 0 bases at J, with 7 bases between. There are 14 residues in the CDR3. CDR3 sequence reads: CASSEERSTDTQYF. CDR3 bases: TGTGCCAGCAGTGAGGAGCGGAGCACAGATACGCAGTATTTT.

The chain has TRBV6-6 and TRBJ1-5; D perhaps matches TRBD1 (5 bases). The germline V gene has CDR1 MNHNY and CDR2 SVGAGI (reference sequence). The CDR3 is 15 residues long. V was trimmed by 4 bases and J by 8 bases, leaving 18 bases between them. CDR3 region: CASSSSGRIIEPQHF. The CDR3 DNA follows: TGTGCCAGCAGTTCCTCGGGGCGAATAATAGAGCCCCAGCATTTT.

The chain joins TRBV5-1 to TRBJ2-1, with D hard to call. The V and J ends lost 2 bases and 10 bases respectively, with 7 bases between them. The germline V gene encodes CDR1 SGHRS and CDR2 YFSETQ. The CDR3 runs 11 residues. CDR3 coding DNA: TGCGCCAGCAGCTTACCCAGGGAGCAGTTCTTC. Residues: CASSLPREQFF.

The genes are TRBV3-1 (or the pseudogene TRBV3-2) and TRBJ1-2; D is unclear. The CDR3 runs to 16 residues. The V and J ends lost 0 bases and 1 base respectively, with 12 bases between them. In germline, CDR1 is LGHDT, CDR2 YNNKEL (reference sequence). The CDR3: CASSQEGGLGNYGYTF. The CDR3, as DNA: TGTGCCAGCAGCCAAGAGGGAGGCTTGGGTAACTATGGCTACACCTTC.

This chain joins TRBV18 and TRBJ1-1, with D unclear. Germline V lookup: CDR1 KGHSH, CDR2 LQKENI. CDR3 length: 15 residues. V shed 4 bases and J shed 1 base, with 13 bases lying between them. CDR3 residues: CASSQSETWNTEAFF. DNA of the CDR3: TGTGCCAGCTCACAGTCCGAGACATGGAACACTGAAGCTTTCTTT.

The chain recombines TRBV11-2 with TRBJ2-3, with a weak D call TRBD1 (6 bases). The V gene lost 2 bases and the J gene lost 5 bases, with 14 bases spanning the gap. Germline V gives CDR1 SGHAT, CDR2 FQNNGV. The CDR3 is made up of 15 amino acids. Written as DNA, the CDR3 is TGTGCCAGCAGCTTAAGCGGTGGGGGCTTAGATACGCAGTATTTT. Protein sequence: CASSLSGGGLDTQYF.

This chain joins TRBV2 and TRBJ1-5, with 11 bases aligning to TRBD1. There are 15 residues in the CDR3. The ends lost 5 bases at V and 6 bases at J; junction bases unmatched: 6. The germline V gene has CDR1 SNHLY and CDR2 FYNNEI. Written as DNA, the CDR3 is TGTGCCAGCAGTCGGACAGGGGGCGCGATTCAGCCCCAGCATTTT. Translating gives CASSRTGGAIQPQHF. Supplemented by reference TRBV2 and TRBJ1-5, the full variable domain reads EPEVTQTPSHQVTQMGQEVILRCVPISNHLYFYWYRQILGQKVEFLVSFYNNEISEKSEIFDDQFSVERPDGSNFTLKIRSTKLEDSAMYFCASSRTGGAIQPQHFGDGTRLSIL.

V usage is TRBV3-1 (or the pseudogene TRBV3-2) and J usage is TRBJ1-1; 9 nucleotides agree with TRBD1. Germline V gene lookup returns CDR1 LGHDT and CDR2 YNNKEL (reference sequence). This CDR3 has 14 amino acids. J lost 6 bases, V lost 1 base, and 3 bases had no gene match. The CDR3 region is CASSQGGTGSEAFF. The CDR3 coding sequence is TGTGCCAGCAGCCAAGGTGGGACAGGGTCTGAAGCTTTCTTT.

This chain joins TRBV18 and TRBJ1-2, with no clear D. The V and J ends lost 3 bases and 1 base respectively, with 3 bases between them. The CDR3 consists of 12 residues. CDR1 KGHSH and CDR2 LQKENI come from the germline V gene. This chain's CDR3 is CASSPNNYGYTF. CDR3 coding DNA: TGTGCCAGCTCACCTAATAACTATGGCTACACCTTC.

The V gene is TRBV10-3, the J gene TRBJ2-3, with 7 bases lining up with TRBD1. CDR1 ENHRY and CDR2 SYGVKD come from the germline V gene. The V and J ends lost 7 bases and 2 bases, in that order; junction bases with no gene match: 9. The CDR3 sequence is 15 residues long. Here the CDR3 DNA reads TGTGCCATCAATCCGGACAGGCGGTCCACAGATACGCAGTATTTT. It specifies CAINPDRRSTDTQYF.